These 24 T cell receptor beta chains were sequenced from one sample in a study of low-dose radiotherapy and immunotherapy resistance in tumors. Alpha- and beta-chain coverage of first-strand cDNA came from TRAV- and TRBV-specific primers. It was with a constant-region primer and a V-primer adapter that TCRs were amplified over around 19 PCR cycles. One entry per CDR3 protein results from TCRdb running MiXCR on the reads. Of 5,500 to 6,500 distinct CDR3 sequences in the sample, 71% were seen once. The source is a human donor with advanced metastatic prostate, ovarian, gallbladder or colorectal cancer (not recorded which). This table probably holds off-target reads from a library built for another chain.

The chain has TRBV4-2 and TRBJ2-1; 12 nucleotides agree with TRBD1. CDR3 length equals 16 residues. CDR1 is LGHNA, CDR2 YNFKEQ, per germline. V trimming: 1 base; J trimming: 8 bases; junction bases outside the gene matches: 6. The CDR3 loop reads CASSQVGTGGGDEQFF. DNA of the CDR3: TGTGCCAGCAGCCAAGTCGGGACAGGGGGCGGTGATGAGCAGTTCTTC.

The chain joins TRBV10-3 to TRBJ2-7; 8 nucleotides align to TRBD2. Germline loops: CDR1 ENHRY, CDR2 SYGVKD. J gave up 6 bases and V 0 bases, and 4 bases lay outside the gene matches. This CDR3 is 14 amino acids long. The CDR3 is CAISESGTSGEQYF. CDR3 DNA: TGTGCCATCAGTGAGTCCGGGACTAGTGGCGAGCAGTACTTC.

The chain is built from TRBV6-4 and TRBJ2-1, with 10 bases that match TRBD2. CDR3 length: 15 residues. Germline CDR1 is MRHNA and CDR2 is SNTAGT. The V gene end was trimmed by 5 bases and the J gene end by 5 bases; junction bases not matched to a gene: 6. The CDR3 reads CASSTQTSGHNEQFF. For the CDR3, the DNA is TGTGCCAGCAGTACCCAGACTAGCGGGCACAATGAGCAGTTCTTC.

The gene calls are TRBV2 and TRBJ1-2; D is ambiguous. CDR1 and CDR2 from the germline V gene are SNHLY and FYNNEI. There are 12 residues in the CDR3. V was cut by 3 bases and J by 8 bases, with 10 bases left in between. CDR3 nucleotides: TGTGCCAGCAGTGAGGGCCGAGGGGGCTACACCTTC. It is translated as CASSEGRGGYTF.

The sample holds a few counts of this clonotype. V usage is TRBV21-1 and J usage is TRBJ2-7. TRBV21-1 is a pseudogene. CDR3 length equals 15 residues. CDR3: CASSKEWNGDYEQYF. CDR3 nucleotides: TGTGCCAGCAGCAAAGAATGGAACGGAGACTACGAGCAGTACTTC.

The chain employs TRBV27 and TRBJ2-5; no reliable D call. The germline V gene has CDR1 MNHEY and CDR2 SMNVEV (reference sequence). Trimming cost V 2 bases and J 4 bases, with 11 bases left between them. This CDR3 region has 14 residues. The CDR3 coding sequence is TGTGCCAGCAGTTTAGGTCATCGGTCAGAGACCCAGTACTTC. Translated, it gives CASSLGHRSETQYF.

The CDR3 region has the DNA TGCGCCAGCAGCCCCTTTAGCGGGGGGCCGGACGGGGAGCTGTTTTTT. Protein: CASSPFSGGPDGELFF. This sequence joins TRBV5-1 and TRBJ2-2; TRBD2 agrees at 10 bases. CDR1 and CDR2 (germline): SGHRS, YFSETQ. This CDR3 contains 16 residues. The junction had 10 bases not matched to a gene; V was cut back by 4 bases and J by 7 bases.

This chain's CDR3 is CASSPPGNTEAFF. CDR3 nucleotides: TGCGCCAGCAGCCCGCCTGGGAACACTGAAGCTTTCTTT. The chain carries TRBV4-1 and TRBJ1-1; D ambiguous. This CDR3 is 13 amino acids long. Germline V gene lookup returns CDR1 MGHRA and CDR2 YSYEKL. The germline V and J ends were trimmed by 4 bases and 1 base, with 7 bases remaining between them.

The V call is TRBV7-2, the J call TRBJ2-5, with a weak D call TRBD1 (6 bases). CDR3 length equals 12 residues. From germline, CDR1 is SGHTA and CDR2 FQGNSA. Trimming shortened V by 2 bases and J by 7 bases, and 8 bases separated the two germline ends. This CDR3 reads CASSLLGGTQYF. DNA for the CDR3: TGTGCCAGCAGCTTATTAGGGGGGACCCAGTACTTC. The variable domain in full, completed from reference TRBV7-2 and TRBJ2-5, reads GAGVSQSPSNKVTEKGKDVELRCDPISGHTALYWYRQSLGQGLEFLIYFQGNSAPDKSGLPSDRFSAERTGGSVSTLTIQRTQQEDSAVYLCASSLLGGTQYFGPGTRLLVL.

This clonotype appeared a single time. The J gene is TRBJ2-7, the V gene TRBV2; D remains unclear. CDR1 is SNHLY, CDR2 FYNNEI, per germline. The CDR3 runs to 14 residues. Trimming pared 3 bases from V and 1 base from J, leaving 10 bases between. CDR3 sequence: CASSDGGVSYEQYF. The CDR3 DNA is TGTGCCAGCAGTGACGGCGGAGTGTCCTACGAGCAGTACTTC.

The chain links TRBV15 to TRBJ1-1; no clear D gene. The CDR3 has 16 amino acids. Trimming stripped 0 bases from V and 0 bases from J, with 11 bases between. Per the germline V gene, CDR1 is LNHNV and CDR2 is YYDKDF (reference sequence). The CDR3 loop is CATSRDRIRMNTEAFF. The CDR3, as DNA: TGTGCCACCAGCAGAGATCGGATTCGAATGAACACTGAAGCTTTCTTT.

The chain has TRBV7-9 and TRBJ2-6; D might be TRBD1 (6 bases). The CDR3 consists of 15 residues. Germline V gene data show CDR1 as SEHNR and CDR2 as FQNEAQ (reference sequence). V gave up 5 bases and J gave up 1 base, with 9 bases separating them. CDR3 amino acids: CASSRGGSGANVLTF. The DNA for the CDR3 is TGTGCCAGCAGCCGAGGGGGATCTGGGGCCAACGTCCTGACTTTC.

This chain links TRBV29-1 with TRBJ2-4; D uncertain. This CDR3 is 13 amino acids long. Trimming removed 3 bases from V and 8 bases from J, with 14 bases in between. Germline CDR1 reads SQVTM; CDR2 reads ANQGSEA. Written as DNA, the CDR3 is TGCAGCGTTGATCAGAGTGGGCAAGACATTCAGTACTTC. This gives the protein CSVDQSGQDIQYF.

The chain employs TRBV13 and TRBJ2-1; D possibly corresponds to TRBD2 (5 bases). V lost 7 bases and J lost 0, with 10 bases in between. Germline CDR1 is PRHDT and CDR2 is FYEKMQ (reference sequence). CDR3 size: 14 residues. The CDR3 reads CASNAGSSYNEQFF. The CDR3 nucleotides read TGTGCCAGCAACGCGGGCTCCTCCTACAATGAGCAGTTCTTC.

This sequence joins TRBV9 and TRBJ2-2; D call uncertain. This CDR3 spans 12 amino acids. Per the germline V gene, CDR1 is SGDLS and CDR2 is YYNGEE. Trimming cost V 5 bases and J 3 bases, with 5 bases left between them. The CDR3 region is CASRSDTGELFF. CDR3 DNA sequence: TGTGCCAGCAGGTCCGACACCGGGGAGCTGTTTTTT.

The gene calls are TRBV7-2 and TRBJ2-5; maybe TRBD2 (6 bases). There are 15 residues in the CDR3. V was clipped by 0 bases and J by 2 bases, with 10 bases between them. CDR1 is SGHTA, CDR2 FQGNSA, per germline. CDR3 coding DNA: TGTGCCAGCAGCTTAGCCCTAGCGAGACAAGAGACCCAGTACTTC. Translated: CASSLALARQETQYF.

CDR3 region: CASSRDRYEQYF. The CDR3 DNA sequence: TGCGCCAGCAGCCGGGACCGCTACGAGCAGTACTTC. The chain employs TRBV5-1 and TRBJ2-7; D might be TRBD1 or TRBD2, each matching 5 bases. Germline CDR1 is SGHRS and CDR2 is YFSETQ. V gave up 4 bases and J gave up 3 bases, with 8 bases separating them. The CDR3 spans 12 residues.

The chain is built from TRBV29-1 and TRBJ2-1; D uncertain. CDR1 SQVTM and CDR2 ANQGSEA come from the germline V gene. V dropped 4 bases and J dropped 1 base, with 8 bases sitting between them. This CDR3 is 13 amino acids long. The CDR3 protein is CSVVSQSYNEQFF. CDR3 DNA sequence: TGCAGCGTTGTGTCCCAGTCCTACAATGAGCAGTTCTTC.

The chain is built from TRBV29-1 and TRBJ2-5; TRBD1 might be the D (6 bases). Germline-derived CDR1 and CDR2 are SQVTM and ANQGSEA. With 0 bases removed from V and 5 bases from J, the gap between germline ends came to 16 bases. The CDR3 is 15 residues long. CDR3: CSVEDLSRGRETQYF. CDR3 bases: TGCAGCGTTGAAGATCTAAGCAGGGGTCGCGAGACCCAGTACTTC.

The CDR3 loop reads CASSELRITGELFF. The CDR3 bases are TGTGCCAGCAGTGAACTCAGAATCACCGGGGAGCTGTTTTTT. V usage is TRBV6-8 and J usage is TRBJ2-2; D remains ambiguous. V was shortened by 5 bases and J by 4 bases, with 11 bases between the two germline ends. The germline V gene encodes CDR1 MNHGY and CDR2 SAAAGT. The CDR3 runs to 14 residues.

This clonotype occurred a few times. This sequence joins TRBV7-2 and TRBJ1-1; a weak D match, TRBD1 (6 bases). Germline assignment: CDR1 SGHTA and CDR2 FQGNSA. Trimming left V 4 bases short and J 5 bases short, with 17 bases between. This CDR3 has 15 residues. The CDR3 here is CASSSGTLRGTEAFF. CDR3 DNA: TGTGCCAGCAGCTCGGGGACACTACGGGGGACTGAAGCTTTCTTT.

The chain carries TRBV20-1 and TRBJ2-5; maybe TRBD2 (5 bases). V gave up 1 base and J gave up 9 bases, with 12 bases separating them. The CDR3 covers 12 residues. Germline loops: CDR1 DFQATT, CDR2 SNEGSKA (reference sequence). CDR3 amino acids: CSARASGLAQYF. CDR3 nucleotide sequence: TGCAGTGCTAGAGCCAGCGGCCTGGCCCAGTACTTC.

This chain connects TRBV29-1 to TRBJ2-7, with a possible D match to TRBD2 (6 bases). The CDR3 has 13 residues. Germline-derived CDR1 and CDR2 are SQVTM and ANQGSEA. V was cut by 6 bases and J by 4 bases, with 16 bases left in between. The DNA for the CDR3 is TGCAGCGTAGCACCGGGACTTCAGTACGAGCAGTACTTC. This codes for CSVAPGLQYEQYF.

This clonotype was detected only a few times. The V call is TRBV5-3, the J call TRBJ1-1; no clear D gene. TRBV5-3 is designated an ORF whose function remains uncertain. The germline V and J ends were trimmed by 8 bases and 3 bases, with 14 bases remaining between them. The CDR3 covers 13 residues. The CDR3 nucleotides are TGTGCCAGCAGCCCCCCACGAGACACTGAAGCTTTCTTT. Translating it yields CASSPPRDTEAFF.